What follows is one T cell receptor (beta chain) and its context. Its matching antigen is unknown. Noted time point: blood 4 weeks post-SBRT, at nephrectomy. Treatment in this sample: 15 Gy SBRT to primary tumor, nephrectomy 4 weeks later. Nephrectomy followed 15 Gy stereotactic body radiation by 4 weeks. Method: immunoSEQ multiplex PCR; TCRdb's copy keeps in-frame clones and lacks some. This sample has approximately 90,000 clones, with just under 85% found just once. Germline lookup yields CDR1 KGHSH and CDR2 LQKENI. The CDR3 spans 16 residues. The V gene lost 3 bases and the J gene lost 5 bases, with 16 bases spanning the gap. The data belong to a study of radiation and T cells in renal cell carcinoma. Regarding the study as a whole: No pretreatment tumor biopsies were available for baseline clonotypes.

The receptor was isolated from a man aged 50 to 59 with renal cell carcinoma. Here the sequenced sample was blood, taken from a patient whose treatment included radiotherapy and nephrectomy. V is TRBV18 and J is TRBJ2-2; tentative D call: TRBD2 (5 bases). DNA of the CDR3: TGTGCCAGCTCACCCTACAAGGACTTGGGGACCGGGGAGCTGTTTTTT. Its translation is CASSPYKDLGTGELFF.